The following is a TCR beta chain sequence with its context. Its antigen is not known. This entry belongs to a study of blood T cells in healthy people across ages. Researchers report isolating at least 7 million PBMCs per sample. It was with a sample-barcoded 5' primer and a J-beta primer mix that a second PCR of roughly 7 to 12 cycles was run. TCRdb itself ran the 5' RACE reads through MiXCR, one entry per CDR3 protein. The table includes approximately 1.5 million distinct CDR3 sequences, approximately 32% detected once. Germline CDR1 is SEHNR and CDR2 is FQNEAQ (reference sequence). This CDR3 comprises 18 residues. V trimming: 5 bases; J trimming: 2 bases; junction bases outside the gene matches: 10. Findings and caveats of the study: Age brought a roughly linear fall in TCR beta diversity measured per million T cells.

Sequencing was carried out using blood. The clonotype was recovered from a woman between 25 and 40 years old in good health. The chain joins TRBV7-9 to TRBJ2-1; 12 bases match TRBD2. The CDR3 region is CASSPTSGRLSTYNEQFF. The CDR3 nucleotides are TGTGCCAGCAGCCCGACTAGCGGGAGACTTTCCACCTACAATGAGCAGTTCTTC.